This entry is about one TCR beta chain. This sample was taken from a study of blood T cell repertoires in COVID-19. Study-wide background: The origin of the acute and convalescent COVID-19 samples was the United States, Italy and Spain. PBMCs, B-cell-depleted T cells, or T cells were the source of the cDNA or gDNA that made up the material.

In the authors' workflow: Amplification of reference gene primers provided the estimated nucleated cell counts. Clones were sequenced by immunoSEQ multiplex PCR, and TCRdb holds only the in-frame ones, with some missing. The V and J calls and the clone size are those of that table, but D and trimming were determined from the DNA. This table has around 270,000 clones, around nine tenths appearing once. J gave up 1 base and V 3 bases, and 1 base lay outside the gene matches. The CDR3 is 15 residues long. CDR1 is SNHLY, CDR2 FYNNEI, per germline. The receptor's source is a man between 35 and 55 years old with acute or convalescent COVID-19. Sample: peripheral blood. This chain links TRBV2 with TRBJ2-3, with 10 positions matching TRBD1. CDR3 protein: CASSEGTGGTDTQYF. CDR3 bases: TGTGCCAGCAGTGAGGGGACAGGGGGCACAGATACGCAGTATTTT.